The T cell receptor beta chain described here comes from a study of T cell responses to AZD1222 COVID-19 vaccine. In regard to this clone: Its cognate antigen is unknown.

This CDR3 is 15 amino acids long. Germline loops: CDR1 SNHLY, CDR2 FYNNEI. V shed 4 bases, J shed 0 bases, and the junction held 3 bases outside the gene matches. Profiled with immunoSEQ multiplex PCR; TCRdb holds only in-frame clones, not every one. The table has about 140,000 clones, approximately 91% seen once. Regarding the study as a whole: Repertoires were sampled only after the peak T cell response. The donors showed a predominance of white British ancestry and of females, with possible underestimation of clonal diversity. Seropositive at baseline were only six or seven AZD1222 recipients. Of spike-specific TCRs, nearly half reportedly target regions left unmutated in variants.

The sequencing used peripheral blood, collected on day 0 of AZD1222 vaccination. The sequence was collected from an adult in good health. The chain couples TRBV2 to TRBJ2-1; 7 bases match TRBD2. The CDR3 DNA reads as TGTGCCAGCAGTGGTTGGGGGGGCTCCTACAATGAGCAGTTCTTC. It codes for CASSGWGGSYNEQFF.